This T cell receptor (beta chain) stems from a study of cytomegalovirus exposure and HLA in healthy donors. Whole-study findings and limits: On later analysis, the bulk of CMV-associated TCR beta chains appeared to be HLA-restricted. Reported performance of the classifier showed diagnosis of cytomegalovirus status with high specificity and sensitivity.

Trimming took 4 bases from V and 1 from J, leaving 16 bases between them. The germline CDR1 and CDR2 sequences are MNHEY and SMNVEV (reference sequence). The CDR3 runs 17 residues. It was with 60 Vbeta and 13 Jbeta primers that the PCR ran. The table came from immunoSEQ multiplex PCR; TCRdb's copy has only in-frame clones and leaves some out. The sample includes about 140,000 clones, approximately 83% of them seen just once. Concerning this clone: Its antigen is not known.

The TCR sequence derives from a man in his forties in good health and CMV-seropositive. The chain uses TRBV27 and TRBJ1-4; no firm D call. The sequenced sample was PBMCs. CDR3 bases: TGTGCCAGCAGTTCCAGAGGGCGATATAGAACTAATGAAAAACTGTTTTTT. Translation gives CASSSRGRYRTNEKLFF.